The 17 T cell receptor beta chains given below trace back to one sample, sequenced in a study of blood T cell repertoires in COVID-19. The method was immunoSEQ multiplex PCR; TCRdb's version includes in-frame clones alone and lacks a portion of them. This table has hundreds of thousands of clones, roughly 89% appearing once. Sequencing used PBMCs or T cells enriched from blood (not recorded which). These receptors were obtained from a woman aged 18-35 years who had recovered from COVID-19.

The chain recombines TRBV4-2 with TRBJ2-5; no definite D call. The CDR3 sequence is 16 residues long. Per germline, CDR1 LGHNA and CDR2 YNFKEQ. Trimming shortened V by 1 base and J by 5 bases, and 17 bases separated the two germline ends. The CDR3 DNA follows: TGTGCCAGCAGCCAAGGTGTTCGCGGATCGGCGGAGACCCAGTACTTC. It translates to CASSQGVRGSAETQYF.

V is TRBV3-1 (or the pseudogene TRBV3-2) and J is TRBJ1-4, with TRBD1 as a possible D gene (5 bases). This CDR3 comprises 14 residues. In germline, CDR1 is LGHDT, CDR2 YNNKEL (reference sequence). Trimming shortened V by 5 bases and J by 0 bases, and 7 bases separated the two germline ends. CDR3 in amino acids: CASSDSATNEKLFF. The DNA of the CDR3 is TGTGCCAGCAGCGACAGTGCAACTAATGAAAAACTGTTTTTT.

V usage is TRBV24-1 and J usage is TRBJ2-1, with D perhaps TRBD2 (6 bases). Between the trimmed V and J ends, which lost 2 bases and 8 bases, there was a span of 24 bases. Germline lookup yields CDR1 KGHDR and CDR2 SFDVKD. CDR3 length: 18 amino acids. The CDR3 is CATSDYKTGTLRRDEQFF. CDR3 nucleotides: TGTGCCACCAGTGATTACAAGACCGGGACTCTCCGACGTGATGAGCAGTTCTTC.

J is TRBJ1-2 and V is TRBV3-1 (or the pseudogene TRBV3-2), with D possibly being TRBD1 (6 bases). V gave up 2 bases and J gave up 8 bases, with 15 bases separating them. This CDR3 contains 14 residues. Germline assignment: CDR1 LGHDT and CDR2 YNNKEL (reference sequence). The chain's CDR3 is CASSQRQVSYGYTF. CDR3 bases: TGTGCCAGCAGCCAACGACAGGTTAGCTACGGCTACACCTTC.

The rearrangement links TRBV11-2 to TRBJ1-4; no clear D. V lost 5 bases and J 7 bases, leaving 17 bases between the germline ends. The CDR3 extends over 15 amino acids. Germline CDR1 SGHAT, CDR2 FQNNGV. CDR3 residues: CASSPRRVAGEKLFF. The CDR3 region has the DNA TGTGCCAGCAGCCCTCGCCGGGTAGCTGGTGAAAAACTGTTTTTT.

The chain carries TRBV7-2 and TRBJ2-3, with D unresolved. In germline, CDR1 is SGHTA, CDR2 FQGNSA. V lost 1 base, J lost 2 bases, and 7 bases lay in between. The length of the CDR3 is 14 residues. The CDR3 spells CASSLVPVTDTQYF. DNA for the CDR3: TGTGCCAGCAGCTTAGTCCCCGTCACAGATACGCAGTATTTT.

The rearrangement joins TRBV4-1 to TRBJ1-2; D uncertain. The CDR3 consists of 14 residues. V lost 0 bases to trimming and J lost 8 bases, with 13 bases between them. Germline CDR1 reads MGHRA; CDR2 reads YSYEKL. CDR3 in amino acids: CASSQEAYTRGYTF. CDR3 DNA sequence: TGCGCCAGCAGCCAAGAAGCCTACACGAGGGGCTACACCTTC.

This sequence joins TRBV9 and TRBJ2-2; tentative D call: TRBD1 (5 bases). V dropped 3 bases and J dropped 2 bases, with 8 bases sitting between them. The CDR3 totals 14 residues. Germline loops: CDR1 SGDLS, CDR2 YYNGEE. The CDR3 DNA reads TGTGCCAGCAGCGCGGACACAAACACCGGGGAGCTGTTTTTT. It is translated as CASSADTNTGELFF. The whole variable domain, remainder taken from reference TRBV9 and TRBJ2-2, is DSGVTQTPKHLITATGQRVTLRCSPRSGDLSVYWYQQSLDQGLQFLIQYYNGEERAKGNILERFSAQQFPDLHSELNLSSLELGDSALYFCASSADTNTGELFFGEGSRLTVL.

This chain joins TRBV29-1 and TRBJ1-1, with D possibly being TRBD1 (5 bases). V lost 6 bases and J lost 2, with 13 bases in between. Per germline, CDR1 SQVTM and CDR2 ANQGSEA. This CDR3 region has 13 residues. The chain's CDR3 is CSVGDSPNTEAFF. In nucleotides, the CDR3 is TGCAGCGTCGGCGACAGTCCTAACACTGAAGCTTTCTTT.

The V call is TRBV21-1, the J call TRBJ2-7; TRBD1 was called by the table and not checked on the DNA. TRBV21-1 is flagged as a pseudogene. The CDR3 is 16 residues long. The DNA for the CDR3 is TGTGCCAGCAGCAAACCGAAATGCAGGCACTCCTACGAGCAGTACTTC. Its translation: CASSKPKCRHSYEQYF.

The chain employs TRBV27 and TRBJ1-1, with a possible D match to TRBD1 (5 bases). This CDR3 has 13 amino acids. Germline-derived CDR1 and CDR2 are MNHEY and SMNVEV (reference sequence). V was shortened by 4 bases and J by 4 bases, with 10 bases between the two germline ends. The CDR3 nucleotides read TGTGCCAGCAGTTACAGGAGGGCCACTGAAGCTTTCTTT. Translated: CASSYRRATEAFF.

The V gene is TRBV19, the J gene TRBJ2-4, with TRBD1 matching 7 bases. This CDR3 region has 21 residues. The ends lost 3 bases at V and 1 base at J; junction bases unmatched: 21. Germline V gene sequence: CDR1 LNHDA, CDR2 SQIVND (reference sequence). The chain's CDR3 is CASSISWADRVIGNAKNIQYF. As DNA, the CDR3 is TGTGCCAGTAGTATTTCTTGGGCCGACAGGGTAATCGGCAATGCCAAAAACATTCAGTACTTC.

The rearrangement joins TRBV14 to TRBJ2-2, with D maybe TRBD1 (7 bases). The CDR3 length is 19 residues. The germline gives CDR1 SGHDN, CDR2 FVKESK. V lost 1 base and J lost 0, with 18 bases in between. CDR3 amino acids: CASSQAHPGGGTNTGELFF. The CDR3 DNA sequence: TGTGCCAGCAGCCAAGCCCACCCCGGAGGGGGCACGAACACCGGGGAGCTGTTTTTT. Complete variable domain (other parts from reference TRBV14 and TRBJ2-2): EAGVTQFPSHSVIEKGQTVTLRCDPISGHDNLYWYRRVMGKEIKFLLHFVKESKQDESGMPNNRFLAERTGGTYSTLKVQPAELEDSGVYFCASSQAHPGGGTNTGELFFGEGSRLTVL.

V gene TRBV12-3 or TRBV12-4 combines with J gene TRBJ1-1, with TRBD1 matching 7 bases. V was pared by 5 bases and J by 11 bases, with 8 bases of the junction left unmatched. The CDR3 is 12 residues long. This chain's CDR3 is CASSPDRVGAFF. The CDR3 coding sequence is TGTGCCAGCAGTCCTGACAGGGTTGGGGCTTTCTTT.

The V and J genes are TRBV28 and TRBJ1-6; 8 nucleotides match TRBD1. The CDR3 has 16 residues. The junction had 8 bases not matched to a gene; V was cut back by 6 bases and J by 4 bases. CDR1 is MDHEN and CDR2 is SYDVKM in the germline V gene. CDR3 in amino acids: CASRGKTGAYNSPLHF. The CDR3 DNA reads TGTGCCAGCAGGGGAAAGACAGGGGCTTATAATTCACCCCTCCACTTT.

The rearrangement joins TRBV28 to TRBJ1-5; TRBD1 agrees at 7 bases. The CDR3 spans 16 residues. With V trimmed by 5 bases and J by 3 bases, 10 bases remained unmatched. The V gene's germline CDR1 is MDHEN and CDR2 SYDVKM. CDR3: CASSSVTGATNQPQHF. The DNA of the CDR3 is TGTGCCAGCAGTAGCGTAACAGGGGCTACCAATCAGCCCCAGCATTTT.

CDR3 bases: TGTGCCAGCAGTTTCGGTAGCTCCTACGAGCAGTACTTC. This sequence encodes CASSFGSSYEQYF. The chain is built from TRBV11-1 and TRBJ2-7, with D uncertain. Germline assignment: CDR1 SGHAT and CDR2 FQDESV (reference sequence). Deletions cut 6 bases from V and 0 bases from J, with 9 bases between. The CDR3 consists of 13 residues.